What follows describes a single T cell receptor beta chain. The antigen is unknown. These data originate in a study of cytomegalovirus exposure and HLA in healthy donors. Study-wide background: Sequencing of about 200 million T cells in an earlier analysis found more than 100 million unique TCR beta sequences. General study results and limits: Researchers reported in a later analysis that a missense DCLRE1C variant was tied to TCR beta V- and J-gene trimming.

The CDR3 extends over 18 amino acids. Per germline, CDR1 MNHNS and CDR2 SASEGT. Trimming left V 3 bases short and J 5 bases short, with 23 bases between. The PCR used 60 Vbeta and 13 Jbeta primers. Profiling relied on immunoSEQ multiplex PCR, and the TCRdb table lists in-frame clones only, not all of them. The table has some 150,000 clones, nearly 80% seen once. This sequence was found in a man aged 25 to 40 in good health and CMV-seropositive. Sequences were obtained from PBMCs. The V call is TRBV6-1, the J call TRBJ1-5; possibly TRBD1 for D (5 bases). The DNA for the CDR3 is TGTGCCAGCAGTGAGGAGTTTAGTACTGGGGGAGGCGATCAGCCCCAGCATTTT. Encoded protein: CASSEEFSTGGGDQPQHF.